A selection of T cell receptor beta chains follows, all from one sample in a study of blood T cell repertoires in COVID-19. The method was immunoSEQ multiplex PCR; TCRdb's version includes in-frame clones alone and lacks a portion of them. The profile shows 200,000 to 250,000 clones, more than 85% of them singletons. Material for sequencing was peripheral blood. These receptor sequences come from a man in his 60s with COVID-19, enrolled during active disease. Each CDR3 is given with its conserved first and last residue. D genes are given only for firm matches. Size values are once, few and many counts, or a class for expanded clones, and some rows have none.

D gene	V gene	J gene	clone size	CDR3 protein	CDR3 DNA
TRBD2	TRBV7-2	TRBJ2-2	.	CASSLGGGGAGELFF	TGTGCCAGCAGCTTAGGGGGCGGGGGGGCCGGGGAGCTGTTTTTT
TRBD1	TRBV4-1	TRBJ1-2	.	CASSPVGTGGHGYTF	TGCGCCAGCAGCCCCGTAGGGACAGGGGGCCATGGCTACACCTTC
.	TRBV4-1	TRBJ2-5	.	CASSQENPLAQETQYF	TGCGCCAGCAGCCAAGAGAATCCCCTAGCCCAAGAGACCCAGTACTTC
.	TRBV28	TRBJ2-7	once	CASSLPAESLYEQYF	TGTGCCAGCAGTTTACCCGCAGAAAGTCTCTACGAGCAGTACTTC
TRBD1	TRBV27	TRBJ2-7	.	CASSWTGEEQYF	TGTGCCAGCAGTTGGACAGGGGAAGAGCAGTACTTC
TRBD2	TRBV9	TRBJ2-1	.	CASSDRLAGKGYNEQFF	TGTGCCAGCAGCGACAGACTAGCGGGGAAGGGCTACAATGAGCAGTTCTTC
TRBD2	TRBV10-3	TRBJ2-3	.	CAISESGLAGSDTQYF	TGTGCCATCAGTGAGTCGGGACTAGCAGGGTCAGATACGCAGTATTTT
TRBD2	TRBV4-3	TRBJ2-1	.	CASSQGSLAGGVNEQFF	TGCGCCAGCAGCCAAGGGTCCCTAGCGGGAGGTGTGAATGAGCAGTTCTTC
.	TRBV7-3	TRBJ2-1	.	CASSPTSGWEQFF	TGTGCCAGCAGCCCTACATCGGGGTGGGAGCAGTTCTTC
TRBD2	TRBV4-1	TRBJ2-3	.	CASSQDRGTSGRLGEADTQYF	TGCGCCAGCAGCCAAGATAGGGGGACTAGCGGGAGATTAGGGGAAGCAGATACGCAGTATTTT
TRBD1	TRBV2	TRBJ1-2	.	CASTPGQARGYTF	TGTGCCAGCACCCCAGGACAGGCGCGTGGCTACACCTTC
.	TRBV24-1	TRBJ2-7	.	CATSDAVRTAAYEQYF	TGTGCCACCAGTGATGCGGTAAGGACAGCGGCCTACGAGCAGTACTTC
TRBD2	TRBV5-1	TRBJ2-7	.	CASSLGASGTSYEQYF	TGCGCCAGCAGCTTGGGAGCTAGCGGGACATCCTACGAGCAGTACTTC
.	TRBV19	TRBJ1-1	.	CASSITWSTEAFF	TGTGCCAGTAGTATCACATGGTCCACTGAAGCTTTCTTT
TRBD1	TRBV18	TRBJ2-7	.	CASSPTTPWDSSTYEQYF	TGTGCCAGCTCACCCACGACCCCATGGGACAGTTCGACCTACGAGCAGTACTTC
TRBD2	TRBV27	TRBJ2-3	.	CASSSPGLAARRDTQYF	TGTGCCAGCAGTTCCCCGGGACTAGCGGCACGACGGGATACGCAGTATTTT
.	TRBV5-1	TRBJ2-5	.	CASSELPQGQETQYF	TGCGCCAGCAGCGAACTCCCCCAGGGCCAAGAGACCCAGTACTTC
.	TRBV14	TRBJ1-2	.	CASSQDRGGYGYTF	TGTGCCAGCAGCCAAGATAGAGGGGGCTATGGCTACACCTTC
TRBD1	TRBV30	TRBJ2-6	.	CAWSPPFGQGFSGANVLTF	TGTGCCTGGAGTCCCCCGTTCGGACAGGGATTCTCTGGGGCCAACGTCCTGACTTTC
.	TRBV21-1	TRBJ2-7	.	CASSKAAGDQYF	TGTGCCAGCAGCAAGGCCGCAGGGGACCAGTACTTC
.	TRBV27	TRBJ2-7	.	CASARDGRDSSYEQYF	TGTGCCAGCGCACGAGACGGGCGGGACTCTAGCTACGAGCAGTACTTC
.	TRBV9	TRBJ1-1	.	CASSAEQVNTEAFF	TGTGCCAGCAGCGCAGAGCAGGTGAACACTGAAGCTTTCTTT
TRBD1	TRBV5-1	TRBJ2-1	.	CASSPMGQGNNEQFF	TGCGCCAGCAGCCCGATGGGACAGGGTAACAATGAGCAGTTCTTC
.	TRBV18	TRBJ1-3	.	CASSPSGVGNTIYF	TGTGCCAGCTCACCATCGGGGGTTGGAAACACCATATATTTT
.	TRBV5-1	TRBJ2-1	.	CASSQDSSSYNEQFF	TGCGCCAGCAGCCAGGACAGCAGCTCCTACAATGAGCAGTTCTTC
.	TRBV7-2	TRBJ2-5	.	CASSFSSVQETQYF	TGTGCCAGCAGCTTCTCTAGCGTACAAGAGACCCAGTACTTC
TRBD2	TRBV11-3	TRBJ2-3	.	CASSLGGSGSKSTDTQYF	TGTGCCAGCAGCTTAGGAGGTAGCGGGAGCAAAAGCACAGATACGCAGTATTTT
.	TRBV10-2	TRBJ1-6	.	CASSEQGGSPLHF	TGCGCCAGCAGTGAGCAGGGAGGTTCACCCCTCCACTTT
.	TRBV5-1	TRBJ2-1	.	CASSEGHLSYNEQFF	TGCGCCAGCAGCGAGGGACATCTCTCCTACAATGAGCAGTTCTTC
.	TRBV9	TRBJ1-4	.	CASSVAVSNEKLFF	TGTGCCAGCAGCGTAGCCGTGAGTAATGAAAAACTGTTTTTT
.	TRBV19	TRBJ2-3	.	CASSFSSNTDTQYF	TGTGCCAGTAGTTTTTCTAGTAACACAGATACGCAGTATTTT
TRBD1	TRBV19	TRBJ1-1	.	CASRTDRLNTEAFF	TGTGCCAGTAGAACGGACAGGTTGAACACTGAAGCTTTCTTT
.	TRBV9	TRBJ1-5	.	CASSVGDKSQPQHF	TGTGCCAGCAGCGTAGGGGACAAGAGTCAGCCCCAGCATTTT
TRBD2	TRBV7-6	TRBJ2-3	.	CASSQGEQTSGLSTDTQYF	TGTGCCAGCAGCCAGGGGGAGCAGACTAGCGGTCTAAGCACAGATACGCAGTATTTT
TRBD1	TRBV28	TRBJ2-7	.	CASSPTGRSSYEQYF	TGTGCCAGCAGTCCGACAGGGCGCAGCTCCTACGAGCAGTACTTC
TRBD1	TRBV30	TRBJ1-2	.	CAWTSVYTGGVLYGYTF	TGTGCCTGGACCTCCGTATATACAGGGGGCGTGCTCTATGGCTACACCTTC
TRBD2	TRBV7-9	TRBJ2-1	.	CASSGVAGVYNEQFF	TGTGCCAGCAGCGGGGTGGCGGGAGTCTACAATGAGCAGTTCTTC
TRBD1	TRBV18	TRBJ2-7	.	CASSPGQASSYEQYF	TGTGCCAGCTCACCAGGACAGGCCTCATCCTACGAGCAGTACTTC
TRBD1	TRBV6-6	TRBJ2-7	.	CASSWGQGAYEQYF	TGTGCCAGCAGTTGGGGACAGGGGGCTTACGAGCAGTACTTC
TRBD2	TRBV6-5	TRBJ2-1	.	CASTGTSGGAVEQFF	TGTGCCAGCACCGGGACTAGCGGGGGGGCGGTTGAGCAGTTCTTC
TRBD2	TRBV9	TRBJ2-5	.	CASSVDPLAGGPYQETQYF	TGTGCCAGCAGCGTAGACCCGCTAGCGGGGGGACCCTACCAAGAGACCCAGTACTTC
.	TRBV10-3	TRBJ1-1	.	CAISESNPGKSTEAFF	TGTGCCATCAGTGAGTCGAATCCGGGTAAGAGCACTGAAGCTTTCTTT
.	TRBV24-1	TRBJ1-2	once	CATSDSGAGYGYTF	TGTGCCACCAGTGATTCAGGGGCAGGCTATGGCTACACCTTC
.	TRBV6-5	TRBJ1-5	.	CASIHQGNQPQHF	TGTGCCAGCATCCACCAGGGAAATCAGCCCCAGCATTTT
.	TRBV7-2	TRBJ2-4	.	CASSPGPAKNIQYF	TGTGCCAGCAGCCCTGGGCCAGCCAAAAACATTCAGTACTTC
.	TRBV21-1	TRBJ2-1	.	CASSKGLVKVAAYNEQFF	TGTGCCAGCAGCAAAGGGCTGGTAAAGGTAGCGGCCTACAATGAGCAGTTCTTC
TRBD1	TRBV5-5	TRBJ1-4	.	CASSPPGQGITNEKLFF	TGTGCCAGCAGCCCACCTGGACAGGGAATCACTAATGAAAAACTGTTTTTT
.	TRBV28	TRBJ1-4	.	CASRSSNEKLFF	TGTGCCAGCAGGTCATCTAATGAAAAACTGTTTTTT
.	TRBV5-4	TRBJ1-1	.	CASSTGQTMNTEAFF	TGTGCCAGCAGTACCGGACAGACCATGAACACTGAAGCTTTCTTT
TRBD1	TRBV18	TRBJ1-6	once	CASSPTGGANNSPLHF	TGTGCCAGCTCACCTACAGGGGGCGCGAATAATTCACCCCTCCACTTT
.	TRBV11-2	TRBJ1-1	.	CASSFIGGGTEAFF	TGTGCCAGCAGCTTTATTGGGGGGGGCACTGAAGCTTTCTTT
.	TRBV6-1	TRBJ1-4	.	CASSEGLGGTNEKLFF	TGTGCCAGCAGTGAAGGGTTGGGGGGAACTAATGAAAAACTGTTTTTT
TRBD1	TRBV5-1	TRBJ2-1	.	CASSERTGDNEQFF	TGCGCCAGCAGCGAGAGGACAGGGGACAATGAGCAGTTCTTC